This T cell receptor (beta chain) was sequenced in a study of blood T cell repertoires in COVID-19 (dated by TCRdb to about 2020). About the investigation overall: The collaborator samples originated in the United States, Italy and Spain and spanned the acute and convalescent phases of COVID-19. The repertoires were made available in a free public database intended to serve as a resource for research on the immune response to SARS-CoV-2. Where available, HLA class I and class II types were taken from metadata supplied by the sample provider and were not determined by assay-based typing. Subjects who had been exposed to COVID-19, were actively infected with it, or had recovered from it provided the deeply sampled blood TCRbeta repertoires that made up the dataset. The sample metadata nearly always contained a de-identified subject ID, COVID-19 status, age in years and sex. Samples came from the ongoing ImmuneRACE study (first 160 participants) plus 1,254 subjects from 6 global collaborators. The material from the prospective study consisted of cDNA or gDNA derived from T cells, B-cell-depleted T cells, or PBMCs. General conclusions and limits of the study: The quantity of clinical and demographic metadata differed by source and by participant and was supplied without curation.

TCRbeta CDR3 regions were amplified from genomic DNA by means of the immunoSEQ Assay, a bias-controlled multiplex PCR. On the study's bioinformatics: Within the assay, amplification of reference gene primers was used to estimate how many nucleated cells each sample contained. To quantify the absolute abundance of each unique TCRbeta CDR3 rearrangement, sequence reads were collapsed and filtered. Productive Simpson clonality was computed per sample as the square root of Simpson's diversity index over productive rearrangements. TCRdb provides this immuneACCESS table in a form limited to in-frame rearrangements. Some clones are lacking; in checked studies, under half of them reflect an unresolved V gene, and why the rest are absent is not known. The V and J calls and clone size are taken from that table; D and trimming were inferred from the DNA. For this sample there are roughly 70,000 clones; more than 65% appear just once. The ten most abundant clones make up roughly 4.7% of the sample.

Each collaborating institution followed its own protocols to collect whole blood in K2EDTA tubes. For TCRbeta analysis, collaborators shipped samples as frozen whole blood, isolated PBMCs, or DNA extracted from either of those sample types. Looking up the germline V gene yields CDR1 LGHNT and CDR2 FRNRAP. The V end gives up 0 bases and the J end 4 bases, leaving 9 bases in the junction not matched to a gene. The CDR3 runs 18 amino acids, cysteine and phenylalanine included. The entry retains the CDR3 DNA only, 54 bases that are in frame from base 1. About this clone: No antigen is known for it. No much larger clone is present one base from it, and per-base qualities are unavailable.

The V and J genes are TRBV12-5 and TRBJ2-3; TRBD2 fits 11 bases in the junction. Sequences were obtained from peripheral blood. The TCR was taken from a woman in her fifties or sixties with acute or convalescent COVID-19. The CDR3 in this case is CASGLVLGLAEFADTQYF. The DNA sequence is given as TGTGCTAGTGGTTTGGTTCTGGGACTAGCGGAATTCGCAGATACGCAGTATTTT.